What follows are 31 T cell receptor beta chains derived from one specimen sequenced in a study of blood T cell repertoires in COVID-19 (dated by TCRdb to about 2020). The library came from the immunoSEQ multiplex PCR assay. TCRdb stores this immuneACCESS table with in-frame sequences only. Part of the clones is absent; in the studies checked, under half of the shortfall reflects unresolved V genes, and no reason is known for the rest. The sample includes approximately 67,000 clones, with approximately 87% observed a single time. Clones ranked in the top ten supply 8.3% of the sample. Source material: peripheral blood. The receptors were gathered from a man aged 50 to 59 with active COVID-19.

The chain has TRBV19 and TRBJ1-4, with D unresolved. CDR1 and CDR2 from the germline V gene are LNHDA and SQIVND (reference sequence). CDR3 length: 13 residues. V dropped 2 bases and J dropped 8 bases, with 9 bases sitting between them. CDR3 coding DNA: TGTGCCAGTAGTATAAGGTCGGGAGAAAAACTGTTTTTT. It codes for CASSIRSGEKLFF. Drawing the rest from reference TRBV19 and TRBJ1-4, the complete variable domain is DGGITQSPKYLFRKEGQNVTLSCEQNLNHDAMYWYRQDPGQGLRLIYYSQIVNDFQKGDIAEGYSVSREKKESFPLTVTSAQKNPTAFYLCASSIRSGEKLFFGSGTQLSVL.

The chain joins TRBV7-9 to TRBJ2-7, with no clear D. The germline V gene encodes CDR1 SEHNR and CDR2 FQNEAQ (reference sequence). V lost 4 bases to trimming and J lost 1 base, with 8 bases between them. The CDR3 has 13 amino acids. CDR3 coding DNA: TGTGCCAGCAGCTCCCCCCAATCCTACGAGCAGTACTTC. It yields the protein CASSSPQSYEQYF. The full variable domain, rest sourced from reference TRBV7-9 and TRBJ2-7, is DTGVSQNPRHKITKRGQNVTFRCDPISEHNRLYWYRQTLGQGPEFLTYFQNEAQLEKSRLLSDRFSAERPKGSFSTLEIQRTEQGDSAMYLCASSSPQSYEQYFGPGTRLTVT.

The gene calls are TRBV5-1 and TRBJ2-3; TRBD1 matches 12 bases. The CDR3 has 17 residues. Germline V gene lookup returns CDR1 SGHRS and CDR2 YFSETQ. Trimming cost V 3 bases and J 4 bases; bases outside gene matches: 9. CDR3 sequence reads: CASSSLGTGGRADTQYF. The CDR3 DNA is TGCGCCAGCAGCTCCTTAGGGACAGGGGGCAGGGCAGATACGCAGTATTTT.

The chain joins TRBV5-1 to TRBJ1-1, with TRBD1 matching 8 bases. V gave up 7 bases and J gave up 1 base; unmatched junction bases: 6. The CDR3 is 14 residues long. The germline gives CDR1 SGHRS, CDR2 YFSETQ. CDR3: CASEQGVANTEAFF. The CDR3 nucleotides are TGCGCCAGCGAACAGGGGGTGGCGAACACTGAAGCTTTCTTT. Full variable domain (remainder filled in from reference TRBV5-1 and TRBJ1-1): KAGVTQTPRYLIKTRGQQVTLSCSPISGHRSVSWYQQTPGQGLQFLFEYFSETQRNKGNFPGRFSGRQFSNSRSEMNVSTLELGDSALYLCASEQGVANTEAFFGQGTRLTVV.

This chain links TRBV7-2 with TRBJ2-3; D perhaps matches TRBD1 (6 bases). V was cut by 5 bases and J by 1 base, with 13 bases left in between. CDR3 size: 15 residues. Germline values: CDR1 SGHTA, CDR2 FQGNSA. The CDR3 DNA reads as TGTGCCAGCAGCCAGGGACACGGGGGCACAGATACGCAGTATTTT. Translated, it gives CASSQGHGGTDTQYF.

The J gene is TRBJ1-2, the V gene TRBV6-6; 7 nucleotides match TRBD1. The CDR3 extends over 12 amino acids. Germline loops: CDR1 MNHNY, CDR2 SVGAGI (reference sequence). J lost 4 bases, V lost 7 bases, and 3 bases had no gene match. The CDR3 region has the DNA TGTGCCAGCACCCAGGGGGTCTATGGCTACACCTTC. This translates into CASTQGVYGYTF.

The chain couples TRBV18 to TRBJ2-1; maybe TRBD2 (6 bases). The CDR3 totals 17 residues. Germline CDR1 reads KGHSH; CDR2 reads LQKENI. V was trimmed by 3 bases and J by 0 bases, leaving 15 bases between them. The CDR3 nucleotides read TGTGCCAGCTCACCGGAGGGACGCCGAGGCTCCTACAATGAGCAGTTCTTC. The encoded protein is CASSPEGRRGSYNEQFF.

This clone showed up just once. The J gene is TRBJ1-3, the V gene TRBV6-1; a weak D match, TRBD1 (5 bases). Germline CDR1 MNHNS, CDR2 SASEGT. The CDR3 is 14 amino acids. Trimming took off 1 base at V and 2 bases at J, with 6 bases between the two ends. CDR3 residues: CASSEEGTGNTIYF. The CDR3 DNA follows: TGTGCCAGCAGTGAAGAGGGGACTGGAAACACCATATATTTT.

The chain carries TRBV24-1 and TRBJ2-3; TRBD2 agrees at 7 bases. The CDR3 covers 12 residues. Per germline, CDR1 KGHDR and CDR2 SFDVKD. J gave up 9 bases and V 9 bases, and 8 bases lay outside the gene matches. The DNA for the CDR3 is TGTGCCACCGGGACTAATTGGGGGACGCAGTATTTT. Amino acids: CATGTNWGTQYF.

The chain carries TRBV2 and TRBJ2-2, with 15 bases identical to TRBD2. Germline assignment: CDR1 SNHLY and CDR2 FYNNEI. This CDR3 contains 18 residues. Trimming removed 3 bases from V and 4 bases from J; junction bases left unmatched: 6. As DNA, the CDR3 is TGTGCCAGCAGTGAGGACCGGACTAGCGGGGGGGGCACCGGGGAGCTGTTTTTT. This translates into CASSEDRTSGGGTGELFF.

As to this clone: The same CDR3 is also encoded by other DNA sequences in this sample. As DNA, the CDR3 is TGTGCCAGCAGCTTTTCGGGGAACACTGAAGCTTTCTTT. Protein: CASSFSGNTEAFF. The chain recombines TRBV11-2 with TRBJ1-1; no definite D call. The length of the CDR3 is 13 residues. In germline, CDR1 is SGHAT, CDR2 FQNNGV. The ends were cut back, 3 bases at V and 1 base at J, with 6 bases in the middle.

The chain's CDR3 is CASSQDLTGSYGYTF. The DNA for the CDR3 is TGTGCCAGCAGCCAAGATCTGACAGGGAGTTATGGCTACACCTTC. The gene calls are TRBV14 and TRBJ1-2, with TRBD1 matching over 7 bases. Germline CDR1 and CDR2: SGHDN and FVKESK. CDR3 length equals 15 residues. V dropped 0 bases and J dropped 5; count of bases not matched to a gene: 6.

The V gene is TRBV12-3 or TRBV12-4, the J gene TRBJ2-7, with unresolved D. The CDR3 totals 12 residues. Trimming removed 6 bases from V and 3 bases from J, with 9 bases in between. Here the CDR3 DNA reads TGTGCCAGCAGCCCTCGACACTACGAGCAGTACTTC. It yields the protein CASSPRHYEQYF.

This clone showed up just a few times. This rearrangement joins TRBV12-5 to TRBJ2-3, with 11 nucleotides matching TRBD1. Germline CDR1 reads LGHNT; CDR2 reads FRNRAP. V was pared by 5 bases and J by 5 bases, with 9 bases of the junction left unmatched. There are 16 residues in the CDR3. The CDR3 loop reads CASGPGQGAPEDTQYF. The CDR3 DNA reads as TGTGCTAGTGGTCCCGGACAGGGGGCGCCGGAAGATACGCAGTATTTT.

The chain couples TRBV5-1 to TRBJ2-3; the D gene is possibly TRBD2 (6 bases). CDR1 SGHRS and CDR2 YFSETQ come from the germline V gene. The CDR3 totals 17 residues. V lost 1 base to trimming and J lost 6 bases, with 21 bases between them. The CDR3 loop is CASSLTTGLKNLDTQYF. In DNA form, the CDR3 reads TGCGCCAGCAGCTTGACGACGGGACTCAAGAATTTGGATACGCAGTATTTT.

The V and J genes are TRBV5-1 and TRBJ2-5; D is possibly TRBD2 (6 bases). The CDR3 extends over 14 amino acids. CDR1 and CDR2 from the germline V gene are SGHRS and YFSETQ. Trimming removed 4 bases from V and 5 bases from J, with 15 bases in between. CDR3 nucleotides: TGCGCCAGCAGCCCTGGGACTCCCCGGGAGACCCAGTACTTC. Its translation is CASSPGTPRETQYF.

The V and J genes are TRBV7-3 and TRBJ2-7, with TRBD1 matching over 8 bases. CDR1 and CDR2 (germline): SGHTA, FQGTGA. V dropped 7 bases and J dropped 3; count of bases not matched to a gene: 5. The CDR3 sequence is 13 residues long. The CDR3 loop reads CASKGQGDYEQYF. The CDR3 nucleotides read TGTGCCAGCAAAGGACAGGGAGACTACGAGCAGTACTTC.

V usage is TRBV7-2 and J usage is TRBJ1-2; tentatively, D is TRBD1 (6 bases). CDR1 and CDR2 from the germline V gene are SGHTA and FQGNSA. This CDR3 spans 14 amino acids. V was shortened by 5 bases and J by 4 bases, with 14 bases between the two germline ends. The CDR3 DNA sequence: TGTGCCAGCAGCCCGGACAGACGGGTCTATGGCTACACCTTC. Translating it yields CASSPDRRVYGYTF.

The chain carries TRBV24-1 and TRBJ2-5; D is perhaps TRBD1 (6 bases). The CDR3 length is 17 residues. V was cut by 5 bases and J by 5 bases, with 23 bases left in between. Germline V gene sequence: CDR1 KGHDR, CDR2 SFDVKD. CDR3 nucleotide sequence: TGTGCCACCAGTGCGACGTGGGGACCTAGCCAGGGGGAGACCCAGTACTTC. It is translated as CATSATWGPSQGETQYF.

The chain combines TRBV28 with TRBJ2-1; TRBD2 matches 12 bases. Germline V lookup: CDR1 MDHEN, CDR2 SYDVKM. This CDR3 comprises 18 residues. V shed 3 bases, J shed 7 bases, and the junction held 13 bases outside the gene matches. The DNA of the CDR3 is TGTGCCAGCAGTTTTTCAACGGCGCTAGCGGGAGGGCGTAATGAGCAGTTCTTC. It yields the protein CASSFSTALAGGRNEQFF.

This clone was picked up a small number of times. The gene calls are TRBV4-3 and TRBJ1-6; D gene uncertain. The CDR3 loop spans 13 amino acids. Germline V lookup: CDR1 LGHNA, CDR2 YSLEER. V was pared by 0 bases and J by 10 bases, with 7 bases between. CDR3 nucleotides: TGCGCCAGCAGCCAAGAACGGTTATCACCCCTCCACTTT. It yields the protein CASSQERLSPLHF.

The genes are TRBV3-1 (or the pseudogene TRBV3-2) and TRBJ1-2; D uncertain. Germline V gene lookup returns CDR1 LGHDT and CDR2 YNNKEL (reference sequence). The CDR3 has 15 residues. Trimming cost V 4 bases and J 6 bases, with 18 bases left between them. Here the CDR3 DNA reads TGTGCCAGCAGCCGATCGGAAACGCTAGGCCATGGCTACACCTTC. Its protein is CASSRSETLGHGYTF.

The chain combines TRBV5-1 with TRBJ1-1, with D possibly TRBD1 on 5 matching bases. This CDR3 contains 14 residues. Trimming cost V 0 bases and J 1 base, with 7 bases left between them. Germline V gene lookup returns CDR1 SGHRS and CDR2 YFSETQ. Here the CDR3 reads CASSLGRGNTEAFF. CDR3 bases: TGCGCCAGCAGCTTGGGGAGGGGGAACACTGAAGCTTTCTTT.

The chain couples TRBV4-2 to TRBJ2-7; D call uncertain. Trimming cost V 0 bases and J 3 bases, with 9 bases left between them. Germline CDR1 is LGHNA and CDR2 is YNFKEQ. The CDR3 loop spans 14 amino acids. For the CDR3, the DNA is TGTGCCAGCAGCCAAGAAAACTTTAACTACGAGCAGTACTTC. Amino acid sequence: CASSQENFNYEQYF.

This chain connects TRBV5-6 to TRBJ2-5; 10 positions match TRBD2. Germline V gene sequence: CDR1 SGHDT, CDR2 YYEEEE. Unmatched junction bases numbered 5, after V lost 8 bases and J lost 4 bases. This CDR3 is 13 amino acids long. In DNA form, the CDR3 reads TGTGCCAGTCGAGCGGGGGGGCCAGAGACCCAGTACTTC. Translating it yields CASRAGGPETQYF.

The chain has TRBV6-2 or TRBV6-3 and TRBJ1-5, with 10 nucleotides matching TRBD1. This CDR3 contains 16 residues. V lost 6 bases and J lost 3; bases outside the gene matches: 8. The germline V gene has CDR1 MNHEY and CDR2 SVGEGT. CDR3 sequence: CASSFRDRGYNQPQHF. The CDR3 DNA is TGTGCCAGCAGCTTCCGGGACAGGGGCTACAATCAGCCCCAGCATTTT.

V usage is TRBV19 and J usage is TRBJ1-5; 7 bases align to TRBD1. Germline CDR1 is LNHDA and CDR2 is SQIVND (reference sequence). The CDR3 is made up of 15 amino acids. Unmatched junction bases numbered 12, after V lost 5 bases and J lost 8 bases. CDR3 bases: TGTGCCAGTAGTTTGCGACAGGGAATGGTGGAGCCCCAGCATTTT. It encodes CASSLRQGMVEPQHF.

This chain links TRBV3-1 (or the pseudogene TRBV3-2) with TRBJ1-5; weak D call: TRBD1 (5 bases). The CDR3 covers 15 residues. V shed 0 bases and J shed 7 bases, with 13 bases lying between them. CDR1 is LGHDT and CDR2 is YNNKEL in the germline V gene (reference sequence). The DNA of the CDR3 is TGTGCCAGCAGCCAAGAAGGTCAGGGAGGGCAGCCCCAGCATTTT. Protein: CASSQEGQGGQPQHF.

The chain is built from TRBV5-3 and TRBJ2-7; TRBD2 agrees at 11 bases. TRBV5-3 is marked as an open reading frame, function uncertain. V gave up 0 bases and J gave up 2 bases; unmatched junction bases: 13. This CDR3 contains 19 residues. The CDR3 spells CARSLGWRLAGGTTYEQYF. In DNA, the CDR3 is TGTGCCAGAAGCTTGGGCTGGAGGCTAGCGGGAGGCACGACCTACGAGCAGTACTTC.

The chain carries TRBV14 and TRBJ2-4, with unresolved D. Germline-derived CDR1 and CDR2 are SGHDN and FVKESK. With 3 bases removed from V and 0 bases from J, the gap between germline ends came to 12 bases. The CDR3 contains 16 residues. The CDR3 nucleotides are TGTGCCAGCAGCCATAGTACGAAGAAAGCCAAAAACATTCAGTACTTC. Its protein is CASSHSTKKAKNIQYF.

This chain joins TRBV11-3 and TRBJ2-2, with 7 bases matching TRBD1. This CDR3 comprises 14 residues. V lost 6 bases, J lost 2 bases, and 3 bases stayed unmatched. Germline V gene lookup returns CDR1 SGHNT and CDR2 YENEEA. CDR3: CASSHRGNTGELFF. The CDR3 DNA reads as TGTGCCAGCAGTCACAGGGGTAACACCGGGGAGCTGTTTTTT.